The 14 T cell receptor beta chains below come from one sample, sequenced in a study of T cell changes during pregnancy in multiple sclerosis. Sequencing used immunoSEQ multiplex PCR; TCRdb keeps in-frame clones, though not all of them. The sample records 84,000 or so clones, about 94% being singletons. The specimen comprised peripheral blood, sampled in the third trimester of pregnancy. Receptors originate from a female donor with multiple sclerosis, enrolled in a pregnancy study.

The gene calls are TRBV9 and TRBJ2-3; 14 bases agree with TRBD2. The trim removed 4 bases at V and 6 bases at J, leaving 7 bases unmatched. In germline, CDR1 is SGDLS, CDR2 YYNGEE. CDR3 length equals 16 residues. CDR3 nucleotides: TGTGCCAGCAGCCAGACTAGCGGGGGGGCAGGGGATACGCAGTATTTT. Encoded protein: CASSQTSGGAGDTQYF.

Only one count was recorded for this clone. The J gene is TRBJ2-4, the V gene TRBV4-2; 9 bases match TRBD2. Germline CDR1 LGHNA, CDR2 YNFKEQ. This CDR3 spans 18 amino acids. The trim removed 1 base at V and 2 bases at J, leaving 9 bases unmatched. The CDR3 here is CASSQGGSGGRTKNIQYF. CDR3 coding DNA: TGTGCCAGCAGCCAAGGGGGGAGCGGGGGGCGGACCAAAAACATTCAGTACTTC.

The chain has TRBV6-6 and TRBJ1-5; 8 nucleotides agree with TRBD1. V was clipped by 8 bases and J by 4 bases; unmatched bases: 10. Germline V CDR1 and CDR2: MNHNY, SVGAGI (reference sequence). This CDR3 comprises 15 residues. The CDR3 protein is CASLPGRTGNQPQHF. The CDR3 coding sequence is TGTGCCAGCCTCCCCGGACGGACAGGGAATCAGCCCCAGCATTTT.

This sequence joins TRBV27 and TRBJ1-2, with 7 positions matching TRBD1. V lost 0 bases and J lost 3; bases outside the gene matches: 13. The CDR3 covers 18 residues. CDR1 and CDR2 (germline): MNHEY, SMNVEV (reference sequence). The CDR3 spells CASSLSSWRDREYYGYTF. As DNA, the CDR3 is TGTGCCAGCAGTTTATCGAGTTGGCGGGACAGAGAGTACTATGGCTACACCTTC.

The genes are TRBV4-1 and TRBJ1-2; the D is unclear. Germline V lookup: CDR1 MGHRA, CDR2 YSYEKL. V dropped 3 bases and J dropped 6 bases, with 14 bases sitting between them. The CDR3 loop spans 14 amino acids. The CDR3 nucleotides read TGCGCCAGCAGCCATCCCGCGGCACAACATGGCTACACCTTC. It codes for CASSHPAAQHGYTF.

V usage is TRBV9 and J usage is TRBJ1-5; tentative D call: TRBD1 (5 bases). Between the trimmed V and J ends, which lost 0 bases and 7 bases, there was a span of 14 bases. The CDR3 loop spans 15 amino acids. The germline CDR1 and CDR2 sequences are SGDLS and YYNGEE. CDR3 bases: TGTGCCAGCAGCGTAGCGGGGGTTACAACCCAGCCCCAGCATTTT. Its protein product is CASSVAGVTTQPQHF.

In its sample, this clone was seen a few times. The chain employs TRBV2 and TRBJ1-1; no clear D gene. V was clipped by 6 bases and J by 1 base, with 9 bases between them. The CDR3 spans 13 residues. The germline V gene has CDR1 SNHLY and CDR2 FYNNEI. CDR3 bases: TGTGCCAGCAGGGAGAGTGGGAACACTGAAGCTTTCTTT. This sequence encodes CASRESGNTEAFF. Full variable domain (outside the CDR3, taken from reference TRBV2 and TRBJ1-1): EPEVTQTPSHQVTQMGQEVILRCVPISNHLYFYWYRQILGQKVEFLVSFYNNEISEKSEIFDDQFSVERPDGSNFTLKIRSTKLEDSAMYFCASRESGNTEAFFGQGTRLTVV.

The chain joins TRBV4-1 to TRBJ1-1; possible D gene TRBD1, 5 bases. Between the trimmed V and J ends, which lost 0 bases and 10 bases, there was a span of 12 bases. Germline values: CDR1 MGHRA, CDR2 YSYEKL. The CDR3 covers 13 residues. CDR3 loop: CASSQEGPLGAFF. The CDR3 coding sequence is TGCGCCAGCAGCCAAGAGGGGCCCCTCGGAGCTTTCTTT.

The CDR3 sequence is CASSPGQSYEQYF. As DNA, the CDR3 is TGTGCCAGCTCACCTGGACAGTCCTACGAGCAGTACTTC. The V and J genes are TRBV18 and TRBJ2-7, with D maybe TRBD1 (6 bases). The CDR3 has 13 amino acids. The germline V gene has CDR1 KGHSH and CDR2 LQKENI. Trimming cost V 3 bases and J 1 base, with 7 bases left between them.

This chain connects TRBV10-3 to TRBJ2-1; TRBD1 matches 10 bases. V lost 10 bases to trimming and J lost 7 bases; unmatched junction nucleotides: 7. This CDR3 spans 13 amino acids. CDR1 ENHRY and CDR2 SYGVKD come from the germline V gene. CDR3 protein: CATDRGQGNEQFF. The CDR3 DNA reads TGTGCCACCGACAGGGGACAGGGGAATGAGCAGTTCTTC.

The chain carries TRBV11-3 and TRBJ2-2; 9 bases are shared with TRBD1. The CDR3 sequence is 17 residues long. Germline V CDR1 and CDR2: SGHNT, YENEEA. Trimming removed 5 bases from V and 5 bases from J; junction bases left unmatched: 12. CDR3 DNA sequence: TGTGCCAGCAGCAACCGGGACAGGGCGGGAGATACCGGGGAGCTGTTTTTT. Translation gives CASSNRDRAGDTGELFF.

V is TRBV18 and J is TRBJ1-1, with D perhaps TRBD1 (6 bases). Germline V CDR1 and CDR2: KGHSH, LQKENI. The V end lost 3 bases, the J end lost 8 bases, and 13 bases lay between the germline ends. The CDR3 consists of 13 residues. CDR3 nucleotides: TGTGCCAGCTCACCCACAGGGTCGGCCGAAGCTTTCTTT. The encoded protein is CASSPTGSAEAFF.

As for this clone: This sample includes further DNA sequences coding for the same CDR3. The V call is TRBV11-3, the J call TRBJ1-1; possible D gene TRBD1, 5 bases. Germline V gene lookup returns CDR1 SGHNT and CDR2 YENEEA. CDR3 length equals 13 residues. Trimming removed 2 bases from V and 1 base from J, with 5 bases in between. The CDR3 reads CASSLRGNTEAFF. CDR3 DNA sequence: TGTGCCAGCAGCTTAAGGGGGAACACTGAAGCTTTCTTT.

This clone is categorized as medium-sized. The chain is built from TRBV14 and TRBJ1-1, with TRBD1 identical over 8 bases. The V and J ends lost 3 bases and 0 bases, in that order; junction bases with no gene match: 15. The germline V gene encodes CDR1 SGHDN and CDR2 FVKESK. This CDR3 is 19 amino acids long. CDR3 sequence: CASSHSFRDRGSVNTEAFF. The CDR3 DNA follows: TGTGCCAGCAGCCACAGCTTCCGAGACAGGGGCTCGGTGAACACTGAAGCTTTCTTT.